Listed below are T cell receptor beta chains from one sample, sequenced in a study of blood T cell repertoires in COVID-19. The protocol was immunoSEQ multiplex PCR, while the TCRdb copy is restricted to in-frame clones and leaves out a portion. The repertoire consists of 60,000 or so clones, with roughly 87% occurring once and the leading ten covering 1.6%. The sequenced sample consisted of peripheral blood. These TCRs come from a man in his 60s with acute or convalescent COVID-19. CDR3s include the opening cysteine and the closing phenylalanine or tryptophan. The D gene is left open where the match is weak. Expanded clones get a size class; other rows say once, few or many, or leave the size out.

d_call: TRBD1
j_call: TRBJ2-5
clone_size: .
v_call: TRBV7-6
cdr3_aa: CASSDYRGKRQETQYF
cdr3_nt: TGTGCCAGCAGCGATTACAGGGGAAAACGCCAAGAGACCCAGTACTTC

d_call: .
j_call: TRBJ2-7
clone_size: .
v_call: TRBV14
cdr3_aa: CASSQDAGGPYEQYF
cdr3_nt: TGTGCCAGCAGCCAAGATGCCGGGGGACCCTACGAGCAGTACTTC

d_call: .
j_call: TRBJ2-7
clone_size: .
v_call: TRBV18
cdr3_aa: CASSPVRGAYEQYF
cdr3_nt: TGTGCCAGCTCACCAGTCAGGGGGGCCTACGAGCAGTACTTC

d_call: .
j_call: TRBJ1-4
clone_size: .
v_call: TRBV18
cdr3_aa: CASSTGQNEKLFF
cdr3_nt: TGTGCCAGCTCAACCGGACAGAATGAAAAACTGTTTTTT

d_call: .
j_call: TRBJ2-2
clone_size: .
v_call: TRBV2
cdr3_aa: CASMLEIGAGTGELFF
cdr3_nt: TGTGCCAGCATGCTCGAAATAGGGGCAGGCACCGGGGAGCTGTTTTTT

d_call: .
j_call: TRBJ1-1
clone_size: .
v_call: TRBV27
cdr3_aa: CASSLQGNTEAFF
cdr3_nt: TGTGCCAGCAGTTTACAGGGGAACACTGAAGCTTTCTTT

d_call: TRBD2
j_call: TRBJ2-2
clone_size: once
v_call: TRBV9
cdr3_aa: CASSAVAGVNTGELFF
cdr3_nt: TGTGCCAGCAGCGCCGTAGCGGGGGTCAACACCGGGGAGCTGTTTTTT

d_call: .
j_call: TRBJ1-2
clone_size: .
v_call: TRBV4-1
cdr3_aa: CASSQVPPSEGYTF
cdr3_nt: TGCGCCAGCAGCCAAGTCCCCCCCTCGGAGGGCTACACCTTC

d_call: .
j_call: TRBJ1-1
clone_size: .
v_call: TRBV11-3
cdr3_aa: CASSSPPSGENTEAFF
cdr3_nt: TGTGCCAGCAGTTCCCCCCCCTCGGGGGAGAACACTGAAGCTTTCTTT

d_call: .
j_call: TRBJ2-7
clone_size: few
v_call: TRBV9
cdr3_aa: CASSDHNDEQYF
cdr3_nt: TGTGCCAGCAGCGACCACAACGACGAGCAGTACTTC

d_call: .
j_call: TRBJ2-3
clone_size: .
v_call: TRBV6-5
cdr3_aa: CASRPGVPDTQYF
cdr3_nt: TGTGCCAGCAGACCAGGGGTCCCAGATACGCAGTATTTT

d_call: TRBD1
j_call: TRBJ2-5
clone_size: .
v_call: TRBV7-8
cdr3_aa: CASSWGTVQETQYF
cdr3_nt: TGTGCCAGCAGTTGGGGGACAGTACAAGAGACCCAGTACTTC

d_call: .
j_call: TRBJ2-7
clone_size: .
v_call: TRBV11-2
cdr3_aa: CASTGSSYEQYF
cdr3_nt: TGTGCCAGCACCGGGAGCTCCTACGAGCAGTACTTC

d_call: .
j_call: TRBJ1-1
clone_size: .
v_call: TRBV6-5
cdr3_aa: CASRIQVNTEAFF
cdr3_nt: TGTGCCAGCAGAATTCAGGTGAACACTGAAGCTTTCTTT

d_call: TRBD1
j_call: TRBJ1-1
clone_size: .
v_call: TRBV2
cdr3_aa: CASRWDRGSTEAFF
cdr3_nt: TGTGCCAGCAGGTGGGACAGGGGCAGCACTGAAGCTTTCTTT

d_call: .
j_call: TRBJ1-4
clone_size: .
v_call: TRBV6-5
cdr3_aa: CASSLTGGTNEKLFF
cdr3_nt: TGTGCCAGCAGCCTAACGGGAGGGACTAATGAAAAACTGTTTTTT

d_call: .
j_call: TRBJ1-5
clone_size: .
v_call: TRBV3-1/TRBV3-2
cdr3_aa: CASSQRSNQPQHF
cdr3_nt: TGTGCCAGCAGCCAGCGGAGCAATCAGCCCCAGCATTTT

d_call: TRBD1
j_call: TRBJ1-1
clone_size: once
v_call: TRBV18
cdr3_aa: CASSPRQGNTEAFF
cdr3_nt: TGTGCCAGCTCACCCCGACAGGGAAACACTGAAGCTTTCTTT

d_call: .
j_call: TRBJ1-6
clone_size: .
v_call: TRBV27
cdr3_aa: CASTTGYSPLHF
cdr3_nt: TGTGCCAGCACGACAGGATATTCACCCCTCCACTTT

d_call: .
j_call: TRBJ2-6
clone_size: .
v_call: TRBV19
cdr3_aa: CASSPLRDIIPGANVLTF
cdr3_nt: TGTGCCAGTAGCCCCCTCCGGGACATTATCCCTGGGGCCAACGTCCTGACTTTC

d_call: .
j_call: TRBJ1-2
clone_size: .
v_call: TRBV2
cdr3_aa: CASSELGTARSGYTF
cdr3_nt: TGTGCCAGCAGTGAATTAGGGACTGCTCGGAGTGGCTACACCTTC

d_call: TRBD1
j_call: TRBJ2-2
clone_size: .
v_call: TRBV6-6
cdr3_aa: CASRPSGTGNTGELFF
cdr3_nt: TGTGCCAGCAGGCCCTCCGGGACAGGGAACACCGGGGAGCTGTTTTTT

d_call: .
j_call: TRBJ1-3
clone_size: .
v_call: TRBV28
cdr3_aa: CASSSSGNSRSTIYF
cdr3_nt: TGTGCCAGCAGTTCTTCCGGGAACAGTCGGAGCACCATATATTTT

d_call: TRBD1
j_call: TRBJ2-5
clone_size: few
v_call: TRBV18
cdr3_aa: CASSPPEQGGETQYF
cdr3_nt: TGTGCCAGCTCACCACCGGAACAGGGGGGAGAGACCCAGTACTTC

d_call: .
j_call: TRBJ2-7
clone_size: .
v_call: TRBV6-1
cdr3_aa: CASSTGSEQYF
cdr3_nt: TGTGCCAGCAGCACAGGTTCCGAGCAGTACTTC

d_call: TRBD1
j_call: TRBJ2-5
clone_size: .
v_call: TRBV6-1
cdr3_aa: CASSEARGRETQYF
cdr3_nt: TGTGCCAGCAGTGAAGCTAGGGGGCGGGAGACCCAGTACTTC

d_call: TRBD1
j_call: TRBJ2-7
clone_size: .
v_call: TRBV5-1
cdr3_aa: CASSLGGVGTGMNEQYF
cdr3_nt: TGCGCCAGCAGCTTGGGAGGTGTTGGGACAGGGATGAACGAGCAGTACTTC

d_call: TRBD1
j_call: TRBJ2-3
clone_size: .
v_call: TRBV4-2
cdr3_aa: CASSQKGQGAELWSGDTQYF
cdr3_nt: TGTGCCAGCAGCCAAAAGGGACAGGGGGCAGAATTATGGAGCGGAGATACGCAGTATTTT

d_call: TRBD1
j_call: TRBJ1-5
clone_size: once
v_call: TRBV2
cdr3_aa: CASRAYGTVSNQPQHF
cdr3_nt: TGTGCCAGCAGAGCCTATGGGACAGTTAGCAATCAGCCCCAGCATTTT

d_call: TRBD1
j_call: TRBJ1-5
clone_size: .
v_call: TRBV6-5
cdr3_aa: CASSWTGPGNQPQHF
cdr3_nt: TGTGCCAGCAGTTGGACAGGTCCGGGCAATCAGCCCCAGCATTTT

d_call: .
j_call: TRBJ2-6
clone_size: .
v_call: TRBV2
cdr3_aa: CASSGTAAGANVLTF
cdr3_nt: TGTGCCAGCAGTGGGACAGCAGCTGGGGCCAACGTCCTGACTTTC

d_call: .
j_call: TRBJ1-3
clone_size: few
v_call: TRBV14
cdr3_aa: CASSQYEAGRPTSGNTIYF
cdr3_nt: TGTGCCAGCAGCCAATATGAGGCGGGACGTCCGACGTCTGGAAACACCATATATTTT

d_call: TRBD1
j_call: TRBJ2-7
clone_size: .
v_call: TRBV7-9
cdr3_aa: CASSFGTGIREQYF
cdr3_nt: TGTGCCAGCAGCTTTGGGACAGGGATTAGGGAGCAGTACTTC

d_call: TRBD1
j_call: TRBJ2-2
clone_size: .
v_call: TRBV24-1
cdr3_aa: CATELRGQGKAGELFF
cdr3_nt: TGTGCCACCGAGTTGAGGGGACAGGGTAAGGCCGGGGAGCTGTTTTTT

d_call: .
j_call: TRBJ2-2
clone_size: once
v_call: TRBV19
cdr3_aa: CASELRNTGELFF
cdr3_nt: TGTGCCAGTGAGCTCCGCAACACCGGGGAGCTGTTTTTT

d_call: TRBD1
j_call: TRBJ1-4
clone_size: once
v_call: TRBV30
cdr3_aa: CAWSGTGEEKLFF
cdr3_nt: TGTGCCTGGAGTGGGACAGGGGAGGAAAAACTGTTTTTT

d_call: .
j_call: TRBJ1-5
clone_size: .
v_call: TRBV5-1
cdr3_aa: CASSLGPQGNQPQHF
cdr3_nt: TGCGCCAGCAGCTTGGGCCCACAGGGCAATCAGCCCCAGCATTTT

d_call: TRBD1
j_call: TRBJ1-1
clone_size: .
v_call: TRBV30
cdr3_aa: CAWSSDPGQGARAFF
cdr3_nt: TGTGCCTGGAGTTCCGACCCGGGACAGGGGGCGCGAGCTTTCTTT

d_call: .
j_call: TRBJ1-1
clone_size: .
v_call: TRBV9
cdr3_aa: CASSVSGGLTAFF
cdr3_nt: TGTGCCAGCAGCGTATCGGGGGGACTTACGGCTTTCTTT

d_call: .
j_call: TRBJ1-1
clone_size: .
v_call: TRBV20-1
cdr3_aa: CSASPPPVRRRVPIEAFF
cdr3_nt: TGCAGTGCTAGTCCCCCCCCGGTGCGGAGGAGGGTACCCATTGAAGCTTTCTTT

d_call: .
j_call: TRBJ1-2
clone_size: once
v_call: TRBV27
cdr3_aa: CASSLTGGPYGYTF
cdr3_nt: TGTGCCAGCAGTTTGACGGGGGGCCCGTATGGCTACACCTTC

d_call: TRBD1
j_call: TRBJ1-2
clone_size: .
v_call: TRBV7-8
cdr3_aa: CASSPDRVYGYTF
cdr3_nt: TGTGCCAGCAGCCCGGACAGGGTCTATGGCTACACCTTC

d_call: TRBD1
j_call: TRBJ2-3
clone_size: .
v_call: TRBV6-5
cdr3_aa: CASSTRDRGGHTQYF
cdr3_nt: TGTGCCAGCAGTACCCGGGACAGGGGTGGCCATACGCAGTATTTT

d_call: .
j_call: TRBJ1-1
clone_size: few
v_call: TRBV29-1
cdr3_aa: CSVWGGTEAFF
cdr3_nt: TGCAGCGTGTGGGGCGGCACTGAAGCTTTCTTT

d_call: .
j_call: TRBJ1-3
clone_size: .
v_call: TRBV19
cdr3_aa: CASSMRESSVAGNTIYF
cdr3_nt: TGTGCCAGTAGTATGAGAGAATCCTCGGTAGCCGGAAACACCATATATTTT

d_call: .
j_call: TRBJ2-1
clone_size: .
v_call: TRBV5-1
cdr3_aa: CASSPAKGQAKDEQFF
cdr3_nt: TGCGCCAGCAGCCCCGCGAAGGGACAAGCCAAGGATGAGCAGTTCTTC

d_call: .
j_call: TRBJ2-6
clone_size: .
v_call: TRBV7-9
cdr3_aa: CASTPWGGASGANVLTF
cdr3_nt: TGTGCCAGCACCCCTTGGGGGGGGGCATCGGGGGCCAACGTCCTGACTTTC